This T cell receptor (beta chain) was observed in a study of blood T cell repertoires in COVID-19. Across the study: Sites in the United States, Italy and Spain provided acute and convalescent COVID-19 samples. Nucleic acid was either cDNA or gDNA, and it came from T cells, B-cell-depleted T cells, or PBMCs.

This clone was observed a few times. Authors' methods: Counts of nucleated cells, estimated from reference gene primer amplification, were obtained. Sequencing used immunoSEQ multiplex PCR; TCRdb keeps in-frame clones, though not all of them. Clonal size and the V and J genes are those of that table, whereas D and trimming came from the DNA. The sample consists of approximately 170,000 clones, 88% of them appearing once. Germline V gives CDR1 LGHNA, CDR2 YSLEER. The CDR3 is 16 amino acids. V lost 0 bases to trimming and J lost 6 bases; unmatched junction nucleotides: 7. The sequence was obtained from a man between 60 and 70 years old with acute or convalescent COVID-19. V gene TRBV4-3 combines with J gene TRBJ2-1; 8 positions agree with TRBD2. Sequenced: peripheral blood. The DNA of the CDR3 is TGCGCCAGCAGCCAAGATGGGGCGGGGGGATTCAATGAGCAGTTCTTC. It yields the protein CASSQDGAGGFNEQFF.